This is a list of T cell receptor beta chains from one sample in a study of T cell responses to AZD1222 COVID-19 vaccine. Libraries were prepared by immunoSEQ multiplex PCR; TCRdb keeps only in-frame clonotypes and omits some of them. The table has 140,000 to 150,000 clones, 80% to 90% seen once. This specimen was peripheral blood, taken on day 0 of AZD1222 vaccination. These receptors all come from an adult in good health. Both conserved end residues are part of each CDR3.

CSVVRGADARTETQYF TRBV29-1
CASSVLVGDEQYF TRBV19
CASSLGQTYTEAFF TRBV5-6
CASSEGQGDEQYF TRBV9
CASSQGPNNQPQHF TRBV28
CASSGLGTVSPIYGYTF TRBV2
CASSYSGSEKLFF TRBV6-6
CASSLEQGDTQYF TRBV7-9
CASSLAGSSYEQYF TRBV7-8
CASSQEGSSYNEQFF TRBV9
CASSISATLAGVDQYF TRBV19
CASSLEALGINTEAFF TRBV5-6
CASSPGQITEAFF TRBV6-6
CASSLSKGRQPQHF TRBV27
CASSPGQGAANEKLFF TRBV9
CASSLRWMGLAGGNEQFF TRBV27
CASSSLVWGQTQYF TRBV13
CASSQVGDSRGYTF TRBV4-1
CASSLEVTMNTEAFF TRBV5-1
CASRPLENRAKETQYF TRBV27
CASSYRAGKGEQYF TRBV6-2/TRBV6-3
CASSLWDSGMNTEAFF TRBV18
CASSLSGVGGTEAFF TRBV27
CASSIAGRTFGGGLAKNIQYF TRBV19
CASSWEVGTPYNEQFF TRBV5-6
CASSLQGLGNTEAFF TRBV9
CASSPSGTSGGEVGELFF TRBV4-1
CAISEKSRLAGGIDTQYF TRBV10-3
CASSLTRTSGANEQFF TRBV5-1
CASSQDPRRAAGNTEAFF TRBV3-1/TRBV3-2
CASSFPGTAADTQYF TRBV6-5
CATTGRYGYTF TRBV28
CASSQVGEQYF TRBV3-1/TRBV3-2
CASQRLAKSTGELFF TRBV6-5
CASSLYWAAQYF TRBV28
CASATLRTSVYEQYF TRBV28
CASSAQQGHGELFF TRBV5-1
CASGQGGDEQYF TRBV9
CASSDSGQGDNQPQHF TRBV6-4
CASSSGTSLGRTDTQYF TRBV19
CASSYGGSYEQYF TRBV5-6
CASSSPPSGKLFF TRBV12-3/TRBV12-4
CASSYRVHEQYF TRBV7-8